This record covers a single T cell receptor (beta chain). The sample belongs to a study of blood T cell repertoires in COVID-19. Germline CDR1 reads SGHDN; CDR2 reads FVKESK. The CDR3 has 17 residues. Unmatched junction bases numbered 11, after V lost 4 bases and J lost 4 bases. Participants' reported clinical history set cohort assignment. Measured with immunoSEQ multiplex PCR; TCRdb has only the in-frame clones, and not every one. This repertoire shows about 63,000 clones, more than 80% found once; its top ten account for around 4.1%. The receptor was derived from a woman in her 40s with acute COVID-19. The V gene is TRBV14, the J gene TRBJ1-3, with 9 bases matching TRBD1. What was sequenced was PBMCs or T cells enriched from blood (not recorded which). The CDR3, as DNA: TGTGCCAGCAGCCCAGCGTCCGGGACAGGGACAGGAAACACCATATATTTT. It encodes CASSPASGTGTGNTIYF.